The present TCR beta chain was sequenced within a study of post-analysis software for immune sequencing data (dated by TCRdb to 2013 to 2016). With regard to the full study: The recorded disease courses included relapsing-remitting, secondary progressive and progressive-relapsing multiple sclerosis, and some patients had no subtype annotation. A subset of samples was prepared in parallel using single-end sample barcoding, then pooled and co-amplified after Illumina adapter ligation. The patient repertoires were compared against some twelve previously published healthy control repertoires obtained from donors aged roughly 6 to 25 years.

The library was prepared using PCR. The instrument was an Illumina HiSeq 2500. To reduce PCR and sequencing biases, unique molecular identifiers were incorporated into the TCR beta cDNA libraries. Per 1 to 10 million input T cells, roughly 500,000 cDNA molecules were obtained, such that each molecule approximated one T cell. The same protocol used for the earlier healthy control dataset was applied to prepare and sequence the patient libraries. Samples belonging to the same batch were prepared together, multiplexed and sequenced on a shared HiSeq lane. Turning to the authors' computational methods: MIGEC was used to process the raw barcoded reads, and molecular identifier groups with only a single read were discarded before consensus assembly and CDR3 extraction. Clonotype tables were post-analysed with VDJtools, normalizing diversity by down-sampling all datasets to the smallest sample size. To correct batch-related cross-sample contamination, repertoire overlap clustering matched CDR3 amino acid sequences but not nucleotide sequences. TCRdb cleaned the public reads at Q25 with fastp, built clones with MiXCR and kept in-frame beta chains. Each record represents a unique CDR3 protein, reported with the most common genes and DNA among its rows. TCRdb, not the authors, supplied the V and J calls. This sample has 600,000 to 700,000 distinct CDR3 sequences in its table, and around 64% of those were observed once. The top ten constitute approximately 10% of the sample.

Spanning cysteine to phenylalanine, the CDR3 consists of 15 amino acids. Only the CDR3 DNA stays, 45 bases, in frame from base 1. The germline V gene encodes CDR1 SEHNR and CDR2 FQNEAQ (reference sequence). To demonstrate the VDJtools post-analysis software, TCR beta repertoires were profiled from the peripheral blood of more than ten young patients with multiple sclerosis. The patients with multiple sclerosis were children and adolescents between about 6 and 16 years of age. In the case of this clonotype: The antigen it recognizes is unknown. The germline gene is not matched at one end of the junction; a read error may be the cause.

Overall results and qualifications from the work: The control group was slightly older than the multiple sclerosis patient group. When samples were clustered directly using the F measure, samples prepared in the same batch co-clustered strongly, which prompted a batch-effect correction. Patients showed significantly higher frequencies than controls for about 5 TRBV segments, among them TRBV5-6, TRBV5-1 and TRBV20-1. Compared with controls, multiple sclerosis patients had significantly lower normalized Chao1 diversity, a finding suggesting substantial peripheral T-cell clonal expansion.

Sequenced sample: blood. The source of this sequence is a girl aged 2-10 years with multiple sclerosis. This chain is built from TRBV7-9 and TRBJ2-7; 7 nucleotides in the junction match TRBD2. The sequence in DNA is TGTGCTAGCAGCTACAGCGGGGAACGGTTAGGGGAGCAGTACTTC. It is translated as CASSYSGERLGEQYF.